Each of the 27 T cell receptor beta chains below was sequenced from the same sample in a study of blood T cell repertoires in COVID-19. Sequenced by immunoSEQ multiplex PCR; TCRdb stores in-frame clones only, minus some. Of fewer than 450,000 clones listed, around 88% are singletons. Sequenced input: peripheral blood. Source of these receptors: a woman aged 50 to 60 with COVID-19, enrolled during active disease.

This sequence joins TRBV30 and TRBJ1-2; D remains ambiguous. Germline V gene lookup returns CDR1 GTSNPN and CDR2 SVGIG (reference sequence). This CDR3 has 13 residues. Trimming shortened V by 1 base and J by 3 bases, and 9 bases separated the two germline ends. CDR3 in DNA: TGTGCCTGGAGTGGTCTGCGGCACTATGGCTACACCTTC. This sequence encodes CAWSGLRHYGYTF.

The rearrangement uses TRBV5-1 and TRBJ2-1; TRBD1 matches at 8 bases. V lost 5 bases to trimming and J lost 4 bases; unmatched junction nucleotides: 8. The CDR3 totals 15 residues. Germline-derived CDR1 and CDR2 are SGHRS and YFSETQ. The CDR3 sequence: CASRPGQGAYNEQFF. The CDR3 region has the DNA TGCGCCAGCAGGCCGGGGCAGGGGGCGTACAATGAGCAGTTCTTC.

V usage is TRBV3-1 (or the pseudogene TRBV3-2) and J usage is TRBJ1-1; TRBD1 is a possible D gene (6 bases). V lost 4 bases to trimming and J lost 1 base, with 10 bases between them. The CDR3 is 14 amino acids. CDR1 and CDR2 (germline): LGHDT, YNNKEL (reference sequence). The CDR3 DNA reads as TGTGCCAGCAGCCTAGGACAGCCGAACACTGAAGCTTTCTTT. It encodes CASSLGQPNTEAFF.

The rearrangement joins TRBV2 to TRBJ2-3; TRBD2 matches 10 bases. With V trimmed by 6 bases and J by 13 bases, 4 bases remained unmatched. CDR1 and CDR2 from the germline V gene are SNHLY and FYNNEI. This CDR3 has 11 amino acids. CDR3 nucleotide sequence: TGTGCCAGCAGAGCGGGGGGGCTGGAGTATTTT. Its translation is CASRAGGLEYF.

The V call is TRBV12-5, the J call TRBJ1-5; 11 nucleotides align to TRBD1. Trimming at V came to 2 bases and at J to 7 bases, leaving 4 bases not matched to a gene. CDR1 and CDR2 from the germline V gene are LGHNT and FRNRAP. The CDR3 is 15 residues long. This chain's CDR3 is CASGLWDRGEQPQHF. CDR3 bases: TGTGCTAGTGGTTTGTGGGACAGGGGGGAGCAGCCCCAGCATTTT. Variable domain in full (rest from reference TRBV12-5 and TRBJ1-5): DARVTQTPRHKVTEMGQEVTMRCQPILGHNTVFWYRQTMMQGLELLAYFRNRAPLDDSGMPKDRFSAEMPDATLATLKIQPSEPRDSAVYFCASGLWDRGEQPQHFGDGTRLSIL.

V and J are TRBV7-6 and TRBJ2-6; D remains ambiguous. Trimming pared 5 bases from V and 0 bases from J, leaving 20 bases between. Looked up from germline, CDR1 is SGHVS and CDR2 is FNYEAQ. The CDR3 has 19 residues. CDR3 in DNA: TGTGCCAGCAGCCGTTATGGGCCTCCTCAGACCTCTGGGGCCAACGTCCTGACTTTC. This encodes CASSRYGPPQTSGANVLTF.

This clone was counted between two and nine times. The CDR3 loop is CASGLARIPYEQYF. The CDR3 DNA is TGTGCCAGCGGACTAGCGAGGATTCCCTACGAGCAGTACTTC. This chain connects TRBV7-2 to TRBJ2-7; 9 nucleotides agree with TRBD2. Trimming at V came to 8 bases and at J to 2 bases, leaving 7 bases not matched to a gene. The CDR3 has 14 amino acids. Germline CDR1 is SGHTA and CDR2 is FQGNSA.

V is TRBV10-3 and J is TRBJ2-3; TRBD1 agrees at 7 bases. Trimming cost V 0 bases and J 4 bases; bases outside gene matches: 4. The CDR3 length is 15 residues. Germline lookup yields CDR1 ENHRY and CDR2 SYGVKD. For the CDR3, the DNA is TGTGCCATCAGTGAGTCAGGGGGCGCGCCAGATACGCAGTATTTT. It translates to CAISESGGAPDTQYF.

The J gene is TRBJ2-2, the V gene TRBV3-1 (or the pseudogene TRBV3-2); TRBD2 might be the D (6 bases). The CDR3 is 17 residues long. The germline V gene encodes CDR1 LGHDT and CDR2 YNNKEL (reference sequence). V was clipped by 3 bases and J by 0 bases, with 14 bases between them. DNA for the CDR3: TGTGCCAGCAGCCACTTAGTTCGGGACTCGAACACCGGGGAGCTGTTTTTT. This codes for CASSHLVRDSNTGELFF.

This sequence joins TRBV5-4 and TRBJ2-5, with D tentatively TRBD2 (6 bases). Germline-derived CDR1 and CDR2 are SGHNT and YYREEE (reference sequence). V lost 4 bases to trimming and J lost 2 bases, with 18 bases between them. The CDR3 contains 16 residues. DNA for the CDR3: TGTGCCAGCAGCACAATTACTAGCTTGAGGCAAGAGACCCAGTACTTC. It yields the protein CASSTITSLRQETQYF.

This chain links TRBV24-1 with TRBJ2-1; 10 bases line up with TRBD1. V gave up 3 bases and J gave up 8 bases; unmatched junction bases: 0. CDR3 length: 13 residues. In germline, CDR1 is KGHDR, CDR2 SFDVKD. The CDR3 sequence: CATSDGQGDEQFF. CDR3 nucleotide sequence: TGTGCCACCAGTGATGGACAGGGGGATGAGCAGTTCTTC.

V usage is TRBV5-1 and J usage is TRBJ1-1; TRBD1 is a possible D gene (5 bases). V was cut by 4 bases and J by 1 base, with 14 bases left in between. The CDR3 spans 15 residues. Germline V lookup: CDR1 SGHRS, CDR2 YFSETQ. The CDR3 is CASSRPGAPNTEAFF. The CDR3 DNA reads as TGCGCCAGCAGCCGGCCTGGGGCTCCGAACACTGAAGCTTTCTTT.

This chain uses TRBV29-1 with TRBJ2-2, with D possibly TRBD2 on 7 matching bases. V lost 7 bases, J lost 1 base, and 16 bases lay in between. Germline V gene sequence: CDR1 SQVTM, CDR2 ANQGSEA. CDR3 length: 15 residues. CDR3 coding DNA: TGCAGCGCCCGGGGGGCAGGGAGGAACACCGGGGAGCTGTTTTTT. Its protein product is CSARGAGRNTGELFF.

The V gene is TRBV6-5, the J gene TRBJ1-2; 8 bases line up with TRBD1. Germline loops: CDR1 MNHEY, CDR2 SVGAGI. The CDR3 has 14 residues. V shed 10 bases and J 6 bases; nucleotides not matched to a gene: 13. The CDR3 loop is CANKGQGGSNGYTF. The DNA for the CDR3 is TGTGCCAACAAAGGACAGGGAGGTTCGAATGGCTACACCTTC.

The CDR3 loop reads CASSGGQAFYGYTF. The CDR3 DNA sequence: TGTGCCAGCAGCGGGGGACAGGCGTTCTATGGCTACACCTTC. The gene calls are TRBV9 and TRBJ1-2, with 8 bases that match TRBD1. The CDR3 is made up of 14 amino acids. Germline loops: CDR1 SGDLS, CDR2 YYNGEE. The V and J ends lost 3 bases and 4 bases, in that order; junction bases with no gene match: 5. Using reference TRBV9 and TRBJ1-2 for the parts outside the CDR3, the full variable domain is DSGVTQTPKHLITATGQRVTLRCSPRSGDLSVYWYQQSLDQGLQFLIQYYNGEERAKGNILERFSAQQFPDLHSELNLSSLELGDSALYFCASSGGQAFYGYTFGSGTRLTVV.

The V and J genes are TRBV5-1 and TRBJ2-3, with TRBD1 as a possible D gene (6 bases). Germline V lookup: CDR1 SGHRS, CDR2 YFSETQ. The ends were cut back, 2 bases at V and 0 bases at J, with 10 bases in the middle. This CDR3 is built from 15 residues. The DNA for the CDR3 is TGCGCCAGCAGCTTTCGAGGGGGTAGCACAGATACGCAGTATTTT. This gives the protein CASSFRGGSTDTQYF.

The J gene is TRBJ2-7, the V gene TRBV28; 9 bases fit TRBD1. V shed 4 bases, J shed 2 bases, and the junction held 12 bases outside the gene matches. The CDR3 length is 17 residues. CDR1 MDHEN and CDR2 SYDVKM come from the germline V gene. The CDR3 reads CASSSPLGTGTAYEQYF. Written as DNA, the CDR3 is TGTGCCAGCAGTTCTCCCCTTGGGACAGGGACTGCCTACGAGCAGTACTTC. Based on the CDR3 plus reference TRBV28 and TRBJ2-7, the full variable domain is DVKVTQSSRYLVKRTGEKVFLECVQDMDHENMFWYRQDPGLGLRLIYFSYDVKMKEKGDIPEGYSVSREKKERFSLILESASTNQTSMYLCASSSPLGTGTAYEQYFGPGTRLTVT.

V gene TRBV19 combines with J gene TRBJ2-7; TRBD1 aligns across 7 bases. The V and J ends lost 5 bases and 7 bases, in that order; junction bases with no gene match: 8. The length of the CDR3 is 13 residues. Germline V lookup: CDR1 LNHDA, CDR2 SQIVND (reference sequence). CDR3 sequence reads: CASSPGTANEQYF. The CDR3 nucleotides are TGTGCCAGTAGTCCAGGGACAGCAAATGAGCAGTACTTC.

V and J are TRBV2 and TRBJ2-5; TRBD2 agrees at 11 bases. This CDR3 has 16 amino acids. CDR1 and CDR2 from the germline V gene are SNHLY and FYNNEI. V lost 4 bases and J lost 4; bases outside the gene matches: 8. The CDR3, as DNA: TGTGCCAGCAGTGCGAATAGCGGGGGGGCCGGAGAGACCCAGTACTTC. It translates to CASSANSGGAGETQYF.

The chain recombines TRBV3-1 (or the pseudogene TRBV3-2) with TRBJ1-5; D remains unclear. Germline CDR1 is LGHDT and CDR2 is YNNKEL (reference sequence). The CDR3 length is 14 residues. Trimming took off 1 base at V and 4 bases at J, with 8 bases between the two ends. Written as DNA, the CDR3 is TGTGCCAGCAGCCAAGGTCTCCTTAATCAGCCCCAGCATTTT. It is translated as CASSQGLLNQPQHF.

V gene TRBV6-5 combines with J gene TRBJ1-4; 9 nucleotides agree with TRBD1. Germline assignment: CDR1 MNHEY and CDR2 SVGAGI. The CDR3 consists of 13 residues. V shed 5 bases and J 8 bases; nucleotides not matched to a gene: 3. The CDR3, as DNA: TGTGCCAGCAGTACAGGGGGCAAAGAAAAACTGTTTTTT. It translates to CASSTGGKEKLFF.

The chain carries TRBV12-5 and TRBJ2-7, with TRBD1 matching 8 bases. Germline loops: CDR1 LGHNT, CDR2 FRNRAP. CDR3 length: 16 amino acids. Trimming at V came to 0 bases and at J to 3 bases, leaving 7 bases not matched to a gene. CDR3 nucleotide sequence: TGTGCTAGTGGTTTGGTTCAGGGGGCCATTGACTACGAGCAGTACTTC. It encodes CASGLVQGAIDYEQYF.

This chain joins TRBV19 and TRBJ1-6; no clear D. Trimming left V 7 bases short and J 4 bases short, with 8 bases between. This CDR3 spans 13 amino acids. Per germline, CDR1 LNHDA and CDR2 SQIVND (reference sequence). CDR3 protein: CASNQQYNSPLHF. CDR3 DNA: TGTGCCAGTAATCAACAATATAATTCACCCCTCCACTTT.

The V call is TRBV13, the J call TRBJ1-1; 8 bases fit TRBD1. The germline V gene has CDR1 PRHDT and CDR2 FYEKMQ (reference sequence). J lost 2 bases, V lost 7 bases, and 6 bases had no gene match. The CDR3 sequence is 14 residues long. CDR3 nucleotide sequence: TGTGCCAGCACCCGTGACAGGGGAAACACTGAAGCTTTCTTT. Translating gives CASTRDRGNTEAFF.

This clone was counted only a few times. The chain has TRBV29-1 and TRBJ2-1, with 8 nucleotides matching TRBD2. This CDR3 region has 14 residues. The junction had 3 bases not matched to a gene; V was cut back by 1 base and J by 4 bases. The germline CDR1 and CDR2 sequences are SQVTM and ANQGSEA. The CDR3 sequence is CSVEGAGGYNEQFF. For the CDR3, the DNA is TGCAGCGTTGAAGGTGCGGGGGGATACAATGAGCAGTTCTTC.

In this sample, this clone turned up once. The gene calls are TRBV5-6 and TRBJ2-7; D is uncertain. From germline, CDR1 is SGHDT and CDR2 YYEEEE. The CDR3 loop spans 12 amino acids. Trimming removed 4 bases from V and 3 bases from J, with 8 bases in between. CDR3 amino acids: CASSLQNYEQYF. DNA of the CDR3: TGTGCCAGCAGCCTGCAGAACTACGAGCAGTACTTC.

This clone was counted a few times. The same CDR3 can be traced to other DNA sequences in this sample. This chain joins TRBV29-1 and TRBJ1-2; 9 bases align to TRBD1. V shed 6 bases and J 6 bases; nucleotides not matched to a gene: 5. The length of the CDR3 is 12 residues. CDR1 and CDR2 from the germline V gene are SQVTM and ANQGSEA. The CDR3 is CSVGDRVDGYTF. Written as DNA, the CDR3 is TGCAGCGTGGGGGACAGGGTGGATGGCTACACCTTC.